What follows are 7 T cell receptor beta chains derived from one specimen sequenced in a study of spatial heterogeneity in lung cancer. One entry per CDR3 protein, called by TCRdb with MiXCR from the 5' RACE reads. The sample includes just under 45,000 distinct CDR3 sequences, approximately 22% seen only once; the top ten take less than 9%. Time point described: blood at routine non-recurrence follow-up after resection. Sequencing was performed on PBMCs, taken at follow-up. These receptors originate from a female donor with early-stage non-small cell lung cancer.

The chain has TRBV5-1 and TRBJ2-1; 10 bases fit TRBD2. This CDR3 is 17 amino acids long. The trim removed 2 bases at V and 0 bases at J, leaving 5 bases unmatched. CDR1 SGHRS and CDR2 YFSETQ come from the germline V gene. For the CDR3, the DNA is TGCGCCAGCAGCTTAGGACTAGCGGACCGCTCCTACAATGAGCAGTTCTTC. It is translated as CASSLGLADRSYNEQFF. Complete variable domain (other parts from reference TRBV5-1 and TRBJ2-1): KAGVTQTPRYLIKTRGQQVTLSCSPISGHRSVSWYQQTPGQGLQFLFEYFSETQRNKGNFPGRFSGRQFSNSRSEMNVSTLELGDSALYLCASSLGLADRSYNEQFFGPGTRLTVL.

In the case of this clonotype: Mismatch with germline at one junction end may stem from a read error. The chain carries TRBV2 and TRBJ2-3, with D perhaps TRBD2 (6 bases). The germline CDR1 and CDR2 sequences are SNHLY and FYNNEI. The CDR3 extends over 11 amino acids. This CDR3 reads CASSVGQVGGF. The CDR3 coding sequence is TGTGCCAGCAGTGTTGGACAAGTTGGAGGGTTT.

This clonotype was seen repeatedly, ten times or more. V is TRBV7-9 and J is TRBJ2-5; D not certain. The V and J ends lost 5 bases and 4 bases respectively, with 11 bases between them. The germline V gene has CDR1 SEHNR and CDR2 FQNEAQ (reference sequence). The CDR3 spans 13 residues. The chain's CDR3 is CASSATTVETQYF. CDR3 DNA sequence: TGTGCCAGCAGCGCGACGACGGTAGAGACCCAGTACTTC.

This clonotype was observed a handful of times. This chain uses TRBV6-6 with TRBJ1-2; no clear D. V was cut by 2 bases and J by 3 bases, with 7 bases left in between. The CDR3 spans 13 residues. Germline assignment: CDR1 MNHNY and CDR2 SVGAGI (reference sequence). The chain's CDR3 is CASSYEGHYGYTF. DNA of the CDR3: TGTGCCAGCAGTTACGAAGGTCACTATGGCTACACCTTC.

This clonotype showed up just a few times. The chain recombines TRBV5-1 with TRBJ1-1, with D unresolved. From germline, CDR1 is SGHRS and CDR2 YFSETQ. Trimming left V 1 base short and J 5 bases short, with 12 bases between. CDR3 length: 14 residues. The CDR3 DNA sequence: TGCGCCAGCAGCTTGTGGTCGATGAGAACTGAAGCTTTCTTT. Translating it yields CASSLWSMRTEAFF.

DNA of the CDR3: TGTGCCTGGAGCCTGGTTACAGGGTGGCCTACCTACGAGCAGTACTTC. Its translation is CAWSLVTGWPTYEQYF. V gene TRBV30 combines with J gene TRBJ2-7; possibly TRBD1 for D (6 bases). CDR1 and CDR2 (germline): GTSNPN, SVGIG (reference sequence). The CDR3 runs 16 residues. The V gene lost 3 bases and the J gene lost 2 bases, with 20 bases spanning the gap.

This clonotype came up a few times. This chain connects TRBV6-5 to TRBJ1-1; D is possibly TRBD1 (6 bases). The germline V gene has CDR1 MNHEY and CDR2 SVGAGI. V was trimmed by 0 bases and J by 10 bases, leaving 12 bases between them. The CDR3 runs to 13 residues. In nucleotides, the CDR3 is TGTGCCAGCAGTTACTCGGGCAAACAGGGAGCTTTCTTT. Translated, it gives CASSYSGKQGAFF.